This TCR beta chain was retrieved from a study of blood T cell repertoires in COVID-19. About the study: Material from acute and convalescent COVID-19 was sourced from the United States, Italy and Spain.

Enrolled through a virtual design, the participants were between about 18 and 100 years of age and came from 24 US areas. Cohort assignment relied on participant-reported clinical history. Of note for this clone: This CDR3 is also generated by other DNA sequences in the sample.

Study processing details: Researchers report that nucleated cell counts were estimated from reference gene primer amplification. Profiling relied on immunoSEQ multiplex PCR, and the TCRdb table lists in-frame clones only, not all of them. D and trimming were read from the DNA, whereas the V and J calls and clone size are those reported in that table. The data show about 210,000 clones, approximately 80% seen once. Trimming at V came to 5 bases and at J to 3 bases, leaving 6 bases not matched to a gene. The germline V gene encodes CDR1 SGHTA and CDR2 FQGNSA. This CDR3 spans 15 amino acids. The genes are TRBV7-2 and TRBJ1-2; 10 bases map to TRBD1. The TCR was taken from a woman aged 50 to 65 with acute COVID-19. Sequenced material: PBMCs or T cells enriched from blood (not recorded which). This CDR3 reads CASSLGTGVDYGYTF. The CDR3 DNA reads TGTGCCAGCAGCCTAGGGACAGGGGTGGACTATGGCTACACCTTC.